The 32 T cell receptor beta chains given below trace back to one sample, sequenced in a study of T cell repertoires in cytomegalovirus infection. Antigens for these TCRs are unknown. TCRdb called the reads again in MiXCR, with one record for every CDR3 protein. The table includes some 920,000 distinct CDR3 sequences, around a third detected once. Sequencing was performed on cultured CD8+ T cells from PBMCs, taken from culture after CMV antigen stimulation. The receptors stem from a human donor in good health (CMV status not recorded). Some clones in this sample may be carry-over from other donors' samples.

CDR3 nucleotides: TGTGCCAGCAGCCCCTTGATGGGGAGGGAGCTGTTTTTT. It specifies CASSPLMGRELFF. The chain has TRBV4-2 and TRBJ2-2; the D is unclear. Germline CDR1 is LGHNA and CDR2 is YNFKEQ. CDR3 length: 13 residues. With 4 bases removed from V and 9 bases from J, the gap between germline ends came to 12 bases.

The chain joins TRBV19 to TRBJ2-5; D call uncertain. CDR1 is LNHDA, CDR2 SQIVND, per germline (reference sequence). V gave up 4 bases and J gave up 3 bases, with 9 bases separating them. The CDR3 runs 13 residues. The CDR3 DNA sequence: TGTGCCAGTAGTAACCAGGCCGAAGAGACCCAGTACTTC. As protein: CASSNQAEETQYF.

The rearrangement links TRBV24-1 to TRBJ2-2, with D possibly being TRBD1 (6 bases). This CDR3 is built from 17 residues. Looked up from germline, CDR1 is KGHDR and CDR2 is SFDVKD. The V gene lost 3 bases and the J gene lost 5 bases, with 18 bases spanning the gap. CDR3 protein: CATSDRQVQSGTGELFF. For the CDR3, the DNA is TGTGCCACCAGTGATCGACAGGTCCAATCGGGGACCGGGGAGCTGTTTTTT.

This clonotype occurred a few times. This sequence joins TRBV12-3 or TRBV12-4 and TRBJ1-4; 7 positions match TRBD1. The CDR3 sequence is 16 residues long. The V gene end was trimmed by 2 bases and the J gene end by 3 bases; junction bases not matched to a gene: 6. CDR3 sequence (DNA): TGTGCCAGCAGTTTAAGCTTTGGGACAGCTAATGAAAAACTGTTTTTT. Translation: CASSLSFGTANEKLFF.

This clonotype came up many times. The rearrangement uses TRBV5-1 and TRBJ2-2, with D possibly being TRBD2 (5 bases). The germline CDR1 and CDR2 sequences are SGHRS and YFSETQ. V gave up 2 bases and J gave up 6 bases, with 17 bases separating them. The CDR3 sequence is 16 residues long. The CDR3 DNA is TGCGCCAGCAGCTTCGACTACGGCGAGGGCCCCGGGGAGCTGTTTTTT. Translating it yields CASSFDYGEGPGELFF. Combining the CDR3 with reference TRBV5-1 and TRBJ2-2 gives the whole variable domain KAGVTQTPRYLIKTRGQQVTLSCSPISGHRSVSWYQQTPGQGLQFLFEYFSETQRNKGNFPGRFSGRQFSNSRSEMNVSTLELGDSALYLCASSFDYGEGPGELFFGEGSRLTVL.

V gene TRBV6-5 combines with J gene TRBJ2-1, with TRBD2 identical over 7 bases. Germline V gene data show CDR1 as MNHEY and CDR2 as SVGAGI. The V gene end was trimmed by 0 bases and the J gene end by 0 bases; junction bases not matched to a gene: 11. The CDR3 is made up of 19 amino acids. In nucleotides, the CDR3 is TGTGCCAGCAGTTACTCCTTTCTTAGCGGGCAGAGCTCCTACAATGAGCAGTTCTTC. Translation gives CASSYSFLSGQSSYNEQFF.

As concerns this clonotype: The junction does not match germline at one end; this may be a read error. The rearrangement links TRBV6-2 or TRBV6-3 to TRBJ2-1, with 12 bases fitting TRBD1. The CDR3 is 17 amino acids. Germline V gene sequence: CDR1 MNHEY, CDR2 SVGEGT. The CDR3 protein is CANSYSVGQGAIQEQFF. For the CDR3, the DNA is TGTGCCAACAGTTACTCGGTGGGACAGGGGGCAATACAGGAGCAGTTCTTC.

The chain recombines TRBV4-1 with TRBJ2-3; 7 bases map to TRBD2. The CDR3 runs to 18 residues. Looked up from germline, CDR1 is MGHRA and CDR2 is YSYEKL. After removal of 4 bases from V and 6 bases from J, the junction contained 19 bases not matched to a gene. The CDR3 region has the DNA TGCGCCAGCAGCCCCTTCGGGGTTAGCGGGTCCGGCTGGGATACGCAGTATTTT. It specifies CASSPFGVSGSGWDTQYF.

The chain employs TRBV29-1 and TRBJ1-1, with 9 nucleotides matching TRBD1. CDR1 is SQVTM, CDR2 ANQGSEA, per germline. Unmatched junction bases numbered 7, after V lost 7 bases and J lost 1 base. The CDR3 consists of 14 residues. CDR3 DNA sequence: TGCAGCGCGCGGACAGGGGAGGGGAACACTGAAGCTTTCTTT. Its translation: CSARTGEGNTEAFF.

This chain joins TRBV6-1 and TRBJ2-7; possible D gene TRBD2, 5 bases. The length of the CDR3 is 14 residues. Trimming cost V 1 base and J 0 bases, with 7 bases left between them. The germline CDR1 and CDR2 sequences are MNHNS and SASEGT. For the CDR3, the DNA is TGTGCCAGCAGTGAAGAACTAGTCTCCTACGAGCAGTACTTC. Protein sequence: CASSEELVSYEQYF.

Comments on this clonotype: A read error may account for a junction end that differs from germline. The chain links TRBV6-8 to TRBJ2-3; 8 positions match TRBD2. Germline V lookup: CDR1 MNHGY, CDR2 SAAAGT. The CDR3 totals 15 residues. CDR3 sequence (DNA): TGTACCAGCAGTTACGGGGGGGCGAGCACAGATACGCAGTATTTT. Translating it yields CTSSYGGASTDTQYF.

CDR3 amino acids: CAILPTSGVYEQYV. In DNA, the CDR3 is TGTGCCATCCTACCGACTAGCGGGGTGTACGAGCAGTACGTC. This sequence joins TRBV6-1 and TRBJ2-7, with 11 nucleotides matching TRBD2. Trimming removed 10 bases from V and 4 bases from J; junction bases left unmatched: 9. Germline V gene lookup returns CDR1 MNHNS and CDR2 SASEGT. The CDR3 is 14 amino acids.

This clonotype occurred a few times. The chain employs TRBV6-1 and TRBJ2-2, with 9 bases fitting TRBD1. Germline values: CDR1 MNHNS, CDR2 SASEGT. V gave up 6 bases and J gave up 9 bases; unmatched junction bases: 5. The CDR3 consists of 13 residues. Here the CDR3 DNA reads TGTGCCAGCAGACAGGGGGCCTCAAGGGAGCTGTTTTTT. Amino acid sequence: CASRQGASRELFF.

This clonotype was seen a few times. The chain couples TRBV7-2 to TRBJ2-7, with a tentative D call TRBD1 (6 bases). V lost 3 bases and J 6 bases, leaving 12 bases between the germline ends. CDR1 and CDR2 (germline): SGHTA, FQGNSA. The length of the CDR3 is 13 residues. The CDR3 region is CASSLSGAVEQYV. The CDR3 DNA reads TGTGCCAGCAGCTTGTCAGGGGCTGTCGAGCAGTACGTC.

This clonotype showed up many times. The chain links TRBV27 to TRBJ1-5, with 8 bases fitting TRBD1. The V gene end was trimmed by 6 bases and the J gene end by 1 base; junction bases not matched to a gene: 5. Germline V CDR1 and CDR2: MNHEY, SMNVEV (reference sequence). CDR3 length: 15 amino acids. The CDR3 coding sequence is TGTGCCAGCAGCTTAGACAGGGGAAGCAATCAGCCCCAGCATTTT. Protein product: CASSLDRGSNQPQHF.

This clonotype was recorded a few times. J is TRBJ2-7 and V is TRBV27; D is unclear. Trimming stripped 6 bases from V and 0 bases from J, with 15 bases between. Germline V CDR1 and CDR2: MNHEY, SMNVEV (reference sequence). The CDR3 length is 15 residues. CDR3 protein: CASRVVGSRSYEQYF. The CDR3 bases are TGTGCCAGCAGAGTTGTGGGCTCCCGCTCCTACGAGCAGTACTTC.

The chain carries TRBV12-3 or TRBV12-4 and TRBJ2-5, with 7 bases lining up with TRBD2. The trim removed 2 bases at V and 4 bases at J, leaving 4 bases unmatched. The length of the CDR3 is 14 residues. DNA of the CDR3: TGTGCCAGCAGTTTAATCGGGGGGACAGAGACCCAGTACTTC. Its translation: CASSLIGGTETQYF.

This clonotype was seen a handful of times. DNA of the CDR3: TGTGCCAGCAGTTACTCGAAAAGGGCAGGGGGTAACAATTCACCCCTCCACTTT. Its protein is CASSYSKRAGGNNSPLHF. The chain recombines TRBV6-5 with TRBJ1-6; TRBD1 matches at 7 bases. Germline values: CDR1 MNHEY, CDR2 SVGAGI. This CDR3 is built from 18 residues. V dropped 0 bases and J dropped 7; count of bases not matched to a gene: 12.

The chain joins TRBV29-1 to TRBJ2-2; the D is unclear. CDR1 and CDR2 (germline): SQVTM, ANQGSEA. The CDR3 is made up of 13 amino acids. Trimming pared 4 bases from V and 1 base from J, leaving 7 bases between. DNA for the CDR3: TGCAGCGTTGGGGCCTTGAACACCGGGGAGCTGTTTTTT. Amino acids: CSVGALNTGELFF.

The rearrangement uses TRBV7-9 and TRBJ2-5; the match to TRBD1 covers 9 bases. This CDR3 is built from 17 residues. The J segment lost 5 bases and the V segment lost 4 bases, leaving 14 bases of the junction unmatched. CDR1 is SEHNR, CDR2 FQNEAQ, per germline (reference sequence). CDR3 sequence: CASSSPGGHRGQETQYF. CDR3 DNA: TGTGCCAGCAGCTCCCCGGGGGGCCACAGGGGGCAGGAGACCCAGTACTTC.

This clonotype was counted ten times or more. The genes are TRBV7-2 and TRBJ2-2; TRBD2 aligns across 7 bases. The germline V gene has CDR1 SGHTA and CDR2 FQGNSA. V lost 4 bases, J lost 4 bases, and 9 bases stayed unmatched. The CDR3 is made up of 16 amino acids. The CDR3 protein is CASSSPPGEGTGELFF. CDR3 sequence (DNA): TGTGCCAGCAGCTCACCGCCGGGGGAGGGCACCGGGGAGCTGTTTTTT.

The gene calls are TRBV6-2 or TRBV6-3 and TRBJ2-2; D unresolved. CDR1 and CDR2 from the germline V gene are MNHEY and SVGEGT. The CDR3 has 14 amino acids. V lost 7 bases and J lost 8, with 17 bases in between. CDR3 region: CASNPYGQRGELFF. The CDR3 DNA follows: TGTGCCAGCAACCCCTACGGCCAGAGAGGGGAGCTGTTTTTT.

The genes are TRBV11-2 and TRBJ1-2, with TRBD1 as a possible D gene (5 bases). Germline V gene data show CDR1 as SGHAT and CDR2 as FQNNGV. The V and J ends lost 0 bases and 3 bases respectively, with 11 bases between them. The CDR3 covers 15 residues. The CDR3 DNA sequence: TGTGCCAGCAGCTTAGACTTCAGGGAAGACTATGGCTACACCTTC. Protein product: CASSLDFREDYGYTF.

The J gene is TRBJ1-1, the V gene TRBV29-1; D uncertain. Per germline, CDR1 SQVTM and CDR2 ANQGSEA. V was trimmed by 2 bases and J by 6 bases, leaving 10 bases between them. This CDR3 has 12 amino acids. CDR3 bases: TGCAGCGTTGAATACCGGCAGCCTGAAGCTTTCTTT. Protein: CSVEYRQPEAFF. The full variable domain, rest sourced from reference TRBV29-1 and TRBJ1-1, is SAVISQKPSRDICQRGTSLTIQCQVDSQVTMMFWYRQQPGQSLTLIATANQGSEATYESGFVIDKFPISRPNLTFSTLTVSNMSPEDSSIYLCSVEYRQPEAFFGQGTRLTVV.

CDR3 bases: TGTGCCAGCAGTGGCAGGGGCAGGCCGAACACCGGGGAGCTGTTTTTT. Its translation is CASSGRGRPNTGELFF. The rearrangement joins TRBV2 to TRBJ2-2, with D possibly matching TRBD1 (6 bases). Germline CDR1 SNHLY, CDR2 FYNNEI. Trimming pared 4 bases from V and 0 bases from J, leaving 12 bases between. This CDR3 is 16 amino acids long.

This chain joins TRBV28 and TRBJ1-5; no clear D. V shed 6 bases and J shed 9 bases, with 21 bases lying between them. The CDR3 contains 15 residues. Germline V CDR1 and CDR2: MDHEN, SYDVKM. CDR3 amino acids: CASRVPRPRLAPQHF. The CDR3 nucleotides read TGTGCCAGCAGGGTTCCCCGGCCCCGGTTGGCGCCCCAGCATTTT.

This clonotype has just a few counts. The rearrangement uses TRBV5-4 and TRBJ1-1; D possibly corresponds to TRBD1 (6 bases). The CDR3 is made up of 13 amino acids. Germline lookup yields CDR1 SGHNT and CDR2 YYREEE (reference sequence). Trimming took 6 bases from V and 4 from J, leaving 13 bases between them. DNA for the CDR3: TGTGCCAGCATGATCCAGGGGAGCACTGAAGCTTTCTTT. Translation: CASMIQGSTEAFF.

CDR3 DNA sequence: TGTGCCAGCAGCACTGGGGACGGGACAGGGTACGACAATGAGCAGTTCTTC. Amino acids: CASSTGDGTGYDNEQFF. The chain joins TRBV6-6 to TRBJ2-1, with 9 positions matching TRBD1. The length of the CDR3 is 17 residues. Germline CDR1 reads MNHNY; CDR2 reads SVGAGI (reference sequence). The junction had 14 bases not matched to a gene; V was cut back by 6 bases and J by 5 bases.

This chain connects TRBV2 to TRBJ2-3; 8 positions agree with TRBD2. The germline CDR1 and CDR2 sequences are SNHLY and FYNNEI. After removal of 6 bases from V and 2 bases from J, the junction contained 7 bases not matched to a gene. CDR3 length equals 15 residues. CDR3 loop: CASRAGTSITDTQYF. The CDR3 DNA is TGTGCCAGCAGGGCCGGGACTAGTATCACAGATACGCAGTATTTT.

This clonotype was counted only a few times. The rearrangement uses TRBV5-6 and TRBJ1-6; TRBD1 might be the D (6 bases). CDR3 length: 14 amino acids. Germline loops: CDR1 SGHDT, CDR2 YYEEEE. V was clipped by 6 bases and J by 4 bases, with 11 bases between them. CDR3 protein: CASMYRVYNSPLHF. The CDR3 region has the DNA TGTGCCAGCATGTACAGGGTGTATAATTCACCCCTCCACTTT.

The chain uses TRBV29-1 and TRBJ2-1, with a tentative D call TRBD2 (7 bases). In germline, CDR1 is SQVTM, CDR2 ANQGSEA. The CDR3 sequence is 13 residues long. V was clipped by 3 bases and J by 4 bases, with 10 bases between them. The CDR3 nucleotides are TGCAGCGTTGAGGGGGGGCGATACAATGAGCAGTTCTTC. It yields the protein CSVEGGRYNEQFF.

This chain connects TRBV4-1 to TRBJ2-1, with 7 bases identical to TRBD2. The CDR3 length is 15 residues. Germline V gives CDR1 MGHRA, CDR2 YSYEKL. V gave up 0 bases and J gave up 5 bases; unmatched junction bases: 4. The CDR3 spells CASSQERGSHNEQFF. As DNA, the CDR3 is TGCGCCAGCAGCCAAGAGCGGGGGAGCCACAATGAGCAGTTCTTC.